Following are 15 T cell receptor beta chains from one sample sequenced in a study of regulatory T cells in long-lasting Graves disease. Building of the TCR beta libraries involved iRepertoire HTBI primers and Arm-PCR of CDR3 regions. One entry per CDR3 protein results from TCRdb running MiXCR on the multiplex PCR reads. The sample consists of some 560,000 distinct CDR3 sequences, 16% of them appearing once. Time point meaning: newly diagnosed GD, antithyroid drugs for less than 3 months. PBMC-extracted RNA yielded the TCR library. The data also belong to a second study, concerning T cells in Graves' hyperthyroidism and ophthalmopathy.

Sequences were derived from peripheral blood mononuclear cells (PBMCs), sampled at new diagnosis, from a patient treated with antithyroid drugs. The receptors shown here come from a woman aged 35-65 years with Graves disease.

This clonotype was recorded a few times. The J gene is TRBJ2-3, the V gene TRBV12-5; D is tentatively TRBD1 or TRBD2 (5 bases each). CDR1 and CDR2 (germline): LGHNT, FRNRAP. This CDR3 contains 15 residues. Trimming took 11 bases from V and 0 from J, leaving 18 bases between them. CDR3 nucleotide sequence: TGTGCTGGGGGTGGAAATATTACTAGCACAGATACGCAGTATTTT. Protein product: CAGGGNITSTDTQYF. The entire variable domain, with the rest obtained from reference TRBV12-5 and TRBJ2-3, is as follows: DARVTQTPRHKVTEMGQEVTMRCQPILGHNTVFWYRQTMMQGLELLAYFRNRAPLDDSGMPKDRFSAEMPDATLATLKIQPSEPRDSAVYFCAGGGNITSTDTQYFGPGTRLTVL.

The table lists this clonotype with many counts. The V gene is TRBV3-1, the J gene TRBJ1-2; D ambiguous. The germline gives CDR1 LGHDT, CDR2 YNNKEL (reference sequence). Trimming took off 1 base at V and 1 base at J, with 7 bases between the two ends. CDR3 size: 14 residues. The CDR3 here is CASSQGLFNYGYTF. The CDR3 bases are TGTGCCAGCAGCCAAGGGCTCTTTAACTATGGCTACACCTTC.

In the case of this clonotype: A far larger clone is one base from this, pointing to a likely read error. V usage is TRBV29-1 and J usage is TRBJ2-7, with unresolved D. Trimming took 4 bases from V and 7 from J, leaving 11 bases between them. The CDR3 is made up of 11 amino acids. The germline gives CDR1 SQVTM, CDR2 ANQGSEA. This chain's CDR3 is CSVAAPREQYF. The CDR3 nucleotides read TGCAGCGTTGCCGCCCCAAGGGAGCAGTACTTC.

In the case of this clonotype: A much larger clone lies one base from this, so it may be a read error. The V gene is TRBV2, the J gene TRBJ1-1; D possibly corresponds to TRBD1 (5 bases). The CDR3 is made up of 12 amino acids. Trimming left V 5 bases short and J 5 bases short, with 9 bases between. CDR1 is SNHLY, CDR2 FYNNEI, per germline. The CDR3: CASSNRQTEAFF. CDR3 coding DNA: TGTGCCAGCAGTAACAGACAGACTGAAGCTTTCTTT.

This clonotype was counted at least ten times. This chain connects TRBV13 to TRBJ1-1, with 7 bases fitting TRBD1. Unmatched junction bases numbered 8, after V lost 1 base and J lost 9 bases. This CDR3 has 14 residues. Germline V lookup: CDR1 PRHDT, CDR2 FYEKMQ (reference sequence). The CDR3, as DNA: TGTGCCAGCAGCTTAGAAAGGGGGCGCGCTAAAGCTTTCTTT. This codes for CASSLERGRAKAFF.

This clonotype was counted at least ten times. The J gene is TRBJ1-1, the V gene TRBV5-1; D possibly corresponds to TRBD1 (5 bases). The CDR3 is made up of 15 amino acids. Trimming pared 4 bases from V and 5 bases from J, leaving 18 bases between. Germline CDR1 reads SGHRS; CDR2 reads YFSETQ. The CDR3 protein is CASSQRGSDGTEAFF. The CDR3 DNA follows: TGCGCCAGCAGCCAGCGGGGGTCGGACGGAACTGAAGCTTTCTTT.

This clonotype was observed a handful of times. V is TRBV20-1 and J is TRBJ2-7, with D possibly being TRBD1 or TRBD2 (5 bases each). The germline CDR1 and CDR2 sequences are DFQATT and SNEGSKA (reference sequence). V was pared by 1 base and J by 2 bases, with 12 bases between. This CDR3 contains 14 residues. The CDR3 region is CSARVTGTAYEQYF. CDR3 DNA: TGCAGTGCTAGAGTCACGGGGACCGCCTACGAGCAGTACTTC.

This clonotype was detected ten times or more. CDR3 loop: CATSRGNQPQHF. The CDR3 DNA sequence: TGTGCCACCAGCAGGGGAAATCAGCCCCAGCATTTT. The V gene is TRBV15, the J gene TRBJ1-5, with D unresolved. Germline assignment: CDR1 LNHNV and CDR2 YYDKDF (reference sequence). The V end lost 3 bases, the J end lost 4 bases, and 4 bases lay between the germline ends. CDR3 length equals 12 residues.

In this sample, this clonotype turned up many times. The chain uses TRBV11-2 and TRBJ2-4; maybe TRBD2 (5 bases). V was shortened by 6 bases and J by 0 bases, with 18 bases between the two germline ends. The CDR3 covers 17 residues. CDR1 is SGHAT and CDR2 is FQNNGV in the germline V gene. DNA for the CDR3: TGTGCCAGCAGAGACCCACGGGAATTTGAAGCCAAAAACATTCAGTACTTC. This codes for CASRDPREFEAKNIQYF.

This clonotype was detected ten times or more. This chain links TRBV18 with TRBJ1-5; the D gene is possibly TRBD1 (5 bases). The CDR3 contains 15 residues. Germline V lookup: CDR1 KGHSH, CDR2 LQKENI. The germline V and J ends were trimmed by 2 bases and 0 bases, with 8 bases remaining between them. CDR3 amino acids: CASSPIGDSNQPQHF. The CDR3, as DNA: TGTGCCAGCTCACCAATAGGGGATAGCAATCAGCCCCAGCATTTT.

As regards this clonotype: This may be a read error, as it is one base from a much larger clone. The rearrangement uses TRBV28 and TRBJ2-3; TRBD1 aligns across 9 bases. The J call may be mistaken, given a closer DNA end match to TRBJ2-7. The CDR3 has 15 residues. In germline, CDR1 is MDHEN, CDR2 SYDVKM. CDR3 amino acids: CASRSAGQGMGEQYF. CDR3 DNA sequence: TGTGCCAGCAGATCCGCGGGACAGGGAATGGGCGAGCAGTACTTC.

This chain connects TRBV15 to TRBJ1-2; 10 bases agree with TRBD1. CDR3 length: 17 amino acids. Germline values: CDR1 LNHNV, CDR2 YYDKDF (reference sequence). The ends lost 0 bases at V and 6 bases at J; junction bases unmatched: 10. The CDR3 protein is CATSRDGTGVKFDGYTF. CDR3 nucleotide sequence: TGTGCCACCAGCAGAGATGGGACAGGGGTTAAATTTGATGGCTACACCTTC. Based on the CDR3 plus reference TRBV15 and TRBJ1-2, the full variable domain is DAMVIQNPRYQVTQFGKPVTLSCSQTLNHNVMYWYQQKSSQAPKLLFHYYDKDFNNEADTPDNFQSRRPNTSFCFLDIRSPGLGDTAMYLCATSRDGTGVKFDGYTFGSGTRLTVV.

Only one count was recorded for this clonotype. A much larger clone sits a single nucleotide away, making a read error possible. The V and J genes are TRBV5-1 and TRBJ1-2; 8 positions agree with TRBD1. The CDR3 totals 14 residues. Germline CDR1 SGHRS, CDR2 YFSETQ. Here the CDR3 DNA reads TGCGCCAGCAGCCAAGGACAGGGCCACTATGGCTACATCTTC. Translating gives CASSQGQGHYGYIF.

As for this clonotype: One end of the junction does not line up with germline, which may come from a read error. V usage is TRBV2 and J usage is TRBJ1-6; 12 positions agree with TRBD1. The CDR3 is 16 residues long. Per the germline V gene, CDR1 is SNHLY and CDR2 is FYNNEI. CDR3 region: CASSPGQGAYTSPLHF. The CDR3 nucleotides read TGTGCCAGCAGCCCGGGACAGGGGGCGTATACTTCACCCCTCCACTTT. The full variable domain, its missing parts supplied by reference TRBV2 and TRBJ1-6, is EPEVTQTPSHQVTQMGQEVILRCVPISNHLYFYWYRQILGQKVEFLVSFYNNEISEKSEIFDDQFSVERPDGSNFTLKIRSTKLEDSAMYFCASSPGQGAYTSPLHFGNGTRLTVT.

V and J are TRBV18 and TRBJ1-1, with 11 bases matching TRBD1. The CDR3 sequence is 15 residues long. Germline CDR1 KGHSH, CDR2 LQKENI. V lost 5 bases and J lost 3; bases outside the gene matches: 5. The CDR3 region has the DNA TGTGCCAGCTCAATCGGACAGGGGGCCTACACTGAAGCTTTCTTT. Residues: CASSIGQGAYTEAFF.